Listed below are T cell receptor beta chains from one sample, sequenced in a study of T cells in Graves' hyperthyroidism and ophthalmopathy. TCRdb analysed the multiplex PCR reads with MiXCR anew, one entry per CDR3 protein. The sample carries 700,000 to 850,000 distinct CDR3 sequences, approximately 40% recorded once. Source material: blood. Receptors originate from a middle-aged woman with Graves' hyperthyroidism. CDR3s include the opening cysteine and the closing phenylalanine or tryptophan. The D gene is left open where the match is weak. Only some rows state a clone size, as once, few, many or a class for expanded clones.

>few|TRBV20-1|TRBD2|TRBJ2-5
CSAMGLAGYETQYF
TGCAGTGCTATGGGGCTAGCGGGATATGAGACCCAGTACTTC
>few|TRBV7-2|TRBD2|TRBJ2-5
CASRAGGPQETQYF
TGTGCCAGCAGGGCGGGAGGGCCGCAAGAGACCCAGTACTTC
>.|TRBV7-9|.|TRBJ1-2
CASSLSSPEAGYTF
TGTGCCAGCAGTTTATCCTCCCCCGAGGCGGGCTACACCTTC
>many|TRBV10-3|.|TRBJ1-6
CAITEGGRNSPLHF
TGTGCCATCACTGAGGGCGGACGAAATTCACCCCTCCACTTT
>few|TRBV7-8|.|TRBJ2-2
CASSLMWANTGELFF
TGTGCCAGCAGCTTAATGTGGGCGAACACCGGGGAGCTGTTTTTT
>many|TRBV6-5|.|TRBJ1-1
CASRTRTGSAFF
TGTGCCAGCAGGACCAGGACTGGGAGCGCTTTCTTT
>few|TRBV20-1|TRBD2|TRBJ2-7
CSARVGLAGHYEQYF
TGCAGTGCTAGAGTGGGGCTAGCGGGCCACTACGAGCAGTACTTC
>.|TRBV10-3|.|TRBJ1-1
CATNGQPNTEAFF
TGTGCCACGAACGGACAGCCGAACACTGAAGCTTTCTTT
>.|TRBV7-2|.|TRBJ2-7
CASSQRLGSIYGQYF
TGTGCCAGCAGCCAGCGACTAGGGTCTATCTACGGGCAGTACTTC
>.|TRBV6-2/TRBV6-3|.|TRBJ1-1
CASSLLGFDTEAFF
TGTGCCAGCAGCTTACTGGGATTTGATACTGAAGCTTTCTTT
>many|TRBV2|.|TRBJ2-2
CASKGLINTGELFF
TGTGCCAGCAAGGGGCTCATAAACACCGGGGAGCTGTTTTTT
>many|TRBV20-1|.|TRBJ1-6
CSARVGAYNSPLHF
TGCAGTGCTAGGGTGGGGGCCTATAATTCACCCCTCCACTTT
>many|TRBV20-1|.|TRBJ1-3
CSAREVGNTIYF
TGCAGTGCTAGAGAAGTGGGAAACACCATATATTTT
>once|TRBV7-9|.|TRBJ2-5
CASSLEGTRETQYF
TGTGCCAGCAGCTTAGAGGGGACGAGAGAGACCCAGTACTTC
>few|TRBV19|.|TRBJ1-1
CASSSQGRDTEAFF
TGTGCCAGTAGTTCCCAGGGAAGGGACACTGAAGCTTTCTTT
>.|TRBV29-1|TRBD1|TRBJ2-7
CSVAPGQGREQYF
TGCAGCGTTGCCCCCGGACAGGGGAGGGAGCAGTACTTC